The rows below give T cell receptor beta chains drawn from one sample of a study of cytomegalovirus exposure and HLA in healthy donors. Sequenced by immunoSEQ multiplex PCR; TCRdb stores in-frame clones only, minus some. The sample yields almost 75,000 clones, around 81% seen once. The specimen was PBMCs. These receptors were collected from a man under 40 in good health and CMV-seronegative. The CDR3 runs from the conserved cysteine through the conserved F or W. Fields, in order: CDR3 DNA, CDR3 protein, J gene, D gene, V gene, clone size. A D gene is named only where the DNA matches it firmly. Clone size is stated in some rows and not others, as once, few, many or a class when expanded.

TGTGCCAGCAGCCGTTCCACTGAAGCTTTCTTT	CASSRSTEAFF	TRBJ1-1	NA	TRBV7-9	NA
TGTGCCAGCAGGGACAGGGGGTACGAGCAGTACTTC	CASRDRGYEQYF	TRBJ2-7	TRBD1	TRBV2	NA
TGTGCCTGGAGTGTAATGAGCTACACCATATATTTT	CAWSVMSYTIYF	TRBJ1-3	NA	TRBV30	few
TGTGCCAGCAGCTCCATTGGAGAAGGTGGAAACACCATATATTTT	CASSSIGEGGNTIYF	TRBJ1-3	NA	TRBV6-6	NA
TGTGCCAGCAGTGAAGCGGAGGGGACTGAAGCTTTCTTT	CASSEAEGTEAFF	TRBJ1-1	NA	TRBV6-1	NA
TGTGCCAGCAGCTCAACCGGGACAGAAGATTCACCCCTCCACTTT	CASSSTGTEDSPLHF	TRBJ1-6	TRBD1	TRBV7-9	NA
TGCGCCAGCAGCCAAGGACAGGGGTTTTCCACCGGGGAGCTGTTTTTT	CASSQGQGFSTGELFF	TRBJ2-2	TRBD1	TRBV4-3	once
TGTGCCAGCAGCCTGACCTACGGACTAGCGGGGGACACAGATACGCAGTATTTT	CASSLTYGLAGDTDTQYF	TRBJ2-3	TRBD2	TRBV7-3	NA
TGTGCCAGCAGCTTATTAGAGCGCGAGCAGTTCTTC	CASSLLEREQFF	TRBJ2-1	NA	TRBV7-2	NA
TGTGCCAGCAGCCAATATTTTTCTGGCTACACCTTC	CASSQYFSGYTF	TRBJ1-2	NA	TRBV4-2	few
TGTGCCAGCAGCTTAAGGGGATCGAGGGGGATGAACACTGAAGCTTTCTTT	CASSLRGSRGMNTEAFF	TRBJ1-1	NA	TRBV7-2	NA
TGCAGCGCCGTTAGACAGGGGGAGTACTATGGCTACACCTTC	CSAVRQGEYYGYTF	TRBJ1-2	TRBD1	TRBV29-1	NA
TGTGCCAGCAGCTTACGAGGGTTTGGCTACTACGAGCAGTACTTC	CASSLRGFGYYEQYF	TRBJ2-7	NA	TRBV11-2	NA
TGTGCCAGCGGTGGACAGGCCTACGAGCAGTACTTC	CASGGQAYEQYF	TRBJ2-7	TRBD1	TRBV2	NA
TGTGCCAGCAGTTGGGACAGGGGCGATTATGAAGCTTTCTTT	CASSWDRGDYEAFF	TRBJ1-1	TRBD1	TRBV2	once
TGTGCCAGCAGTTACAGGGATTCGAACACCGGGGAGCTGTTTTTT	CASSYRDSNTGELFF	TRBJ2-2	NA	TRBV2	NA
TGTGCCAGCAGTTCTCAACTAGCGGGAGGGGAAGAGACCCAGTACTTC	CASSSQLAGGEETQYF	TRBJ2-5	TRBD2	TRBV5-4	NA
TGTGCCAGCAGCCCCTACCGACTAGCGTCGCAGTATTTT	CASSPYRLASQYF	TRBJ2-3	TRBD2	TRBV7-9	NA
TGCAGCGTTGAGAGGGCAGGGGACGGCTACACCTTC	CSVERAGDGYTF	TRBJ1-2	NA	TRBV29-1	NA
TGTGCCACCAGCAGTACTGAATTCGGGGAGCTGTTTTTT	CATSSTEFGELFF	TRBJ2-2	NA	TRBV15	NA
TGTGCCAGCAGTGATTTGGGGGGGCAAACGTACGGCTACACCTTC	CASSDLGGQTYGYTF	TRBJ1-2	NA	TRBV6-4	NA
TGTGCCAGCAGTGACTCGGGCACACGGTTGACCGGGGAGCTGTTTTTT	CASSDSGTRLTGELFF	TRBJ2-2	NA	TRBV6-4	few
TGTGCCAGCAGTTTCCGCGCAGACCCGAGGCAGCCCCAGCATTTT	CASSFRADPRQPQHF	TRBJ1-5	NA	TRBV28	NA
TGTGCCAGCAGCTTAGTTGACTCGTCAGATACGCAGTATTTT	CASSLVDSSDTQYF	TRBJ2-3	NA	TRBV7-9	NA
TGTGCCAGCGCTGAGAGAGGTTCGCCGGATGAAGCTTTCTTT	CASAERGSPDEAFF	TRBJ1-1	NA	TRBV7-9	once
TGTGCCAGCAGCTTAAGACGGACGGCAGGGTTTCAAGAGACCCAGTACTTC	CASSLRRTAGFQETQYF	TRBJ2-5	NA	TRBV7-2	NA
TGTGCCACCAGCGCCATGACAGCAGGGACCCAGTACTTC	CATSAMTAGTQYF	TRBJ2-5	NA	TRBV15	NA
TGCGCCAGCAGGCCGTCGACAGGGGGCACCGGGGAGCTGTTTTTT	CASRPSTGGTGELFF	TRBJ2-2	TRBD1	TRBV5-1	NA
TGTGCCAGCACCATTGGACTCAACAATGAGCAGTTCTTC	CASTIGLNNEQFF	TRBJ2-1	NA	TRBV2	once
TGTGCCAGCAGTCCCCGTCTAGCAGGCACAGATACGCAGTATTTT	CASSPRLAGTDTQYF	TRBJ2-3	NA	TRBV9	NA
TGTGCCAGTAGGAGCTTCCGGGACAAATTCCAAGAGACCCAGTACTTC	CASRSFRDKFQETQYF	TRBJ2-5	NA	TRBV7-2	once
TGTGCCAGCAGCCAGGCTCTCGGTGGGCATCAGCCCCAGCATTTT	CASSQALGGHQPQHF	TRBJ1-5	NA	TRBV4-2	NA
TGTGCCAGCAGCCTGACAGGGCTTAACTATGGCTACACCTTC	CASSLTGLNYGYTF	TRBJ1-2	TRBD1	TRBV5-4	few
TGTGCCAGCAGCTTAGCAGAGTATAGCAATCAGCCCCAGCATTTT	CASSLAEYSNQPQHF	TRBJ1-5	NA	TRBV7-9	NA
TGTGCCAGCAGTGAAGGAATGTCAGTCTCCTACGAGCAGTACTTC	CASSEGMSVSYEQYF	TRBJ2-7	NA	TRBV6-1	NA
TGCAGCGTCCTATATAGCGGGAGCTACAATGAGCAGTTCTTC	CSVLYSGSYNEQFF	TRBJ2-1	TRBD2	TRBV29-1	NA
TGTGCCAGCAGCCAACCATCGGGGGATAGCTACACCTTC	CASSQPSGDSYTF	TRBJ1-2	NA	TRBV4-2	NA
TGTGCCATTCAGGGGAATATGAACACTGAAGCTTTCTTT	CAIQGNMNTEAFF	TRBJ1-1	NA	TRBV28	NA
TGTGCCAGCAGCTTGGACAGATTTCCAGATACGCAGTATTTT	CASSLDRFPDTQYF	TRBJ2-3	NA	TRBV5-4	once
TGTGCCAGCAGCGACAACAGGGGGCGGTTTTCTGGCTACACCTTC	CASSDNRGRFSGYTF	TRBJ1-2	TRBD1	TRBV7-2	NA
TGTGCCAGCAGCCCAGGAGGGGCCAATGAGCAGTTCTTC	CASSPGGANEQFF	TRBJ2-1	NA	TRBV27	NA
TGCGCCAGCAGCCAGGGACAGGGTTACGATACGCAGTATTTT	CASSQGQGYDTQYF	TRBJ2-3	TRBD1	TRBV4-1	NA